This T cell receptor (beta chain) emerged from a study of T cells in Graves' hyperthyroidism and ophthalmopathy. On the study more broadly: Any treatment followed the collection of peripheral blood at initial diagnosis.

From RNA transcripts, TCR beta CDR3 regions were amplified. The HTBI primer set served for first-round RT-PCR of the TCR CDR3. TCRdb re-analysed the multiplex PCR reads in MiXCR, keeping a single row per CDR3 protein. The repertoire holds 560,000 or so distinct CDR3 sequences, with 20% as singletons. A NOSPECS grade of at least 4, a Clinical Activity Score of at least 3 and duration under 3 months were recorded in ophthalmopathy patients. It was uncontrolled infection, other autoimmune disease, pregnancy or lactation that excluded patients. The CDR3 extends over 15 amino acids. CDR1 is SGHTA and CDR2 is FQGNSA in the germline V gene. Trimming at V came to 4 bases and at J to 2 bases, leaving 6 bases not matched to a gene. This clonotype was seen repeatedly, ten times or more.

Sequencing was done on a sample of blood. This receptor was obtained from a man between 35 and 55 years old with Graves' ophthalmopathy. V usage is TRBV7-2 and J usage is TRBJ2-7; 9 bases align to TRBD2. As DNA, the CDR3 is TGTGCCAGCAGCTCCCGGCGGGGGGGCACCTACGAGCAGTACTTC. It translates to CASSSRRGGTYEQYF. The entire variable domain, with the rest obtained from reference TRBV7-2 and TRBJ2-7, is as follows: GAGVSQSPSNKVTEKGKDVELRCDPISGHTALYWYRQSLGQGLEFLIYFQGNSAPDKSGLPSDRFSAERTGGSVSTLTIQRTQQEDSAVYLCASSSRRGGTYEQYFGPGTRLTVT.